The rows below give T cell receptor beta chains drawn from one sample of a study of monozygotic twins with cystic fibrosis. Sequencing used immunoSEQ multiplex PCR; TCRdb keeps in-frame clones, though not all of them. The table has some 35,000 clones, just over 65% seen once. Specimen: blood. The source of these receptors is a girl aged 10 to 17 with cystic fibrosis. CDR3s include the opening cysteine and the closing phenylalanine or tryptophan. A D gene is named only where the DNA matches it firmly. For some rows the clone size is stated as once, few or many, or as a class when expanded; others skip it.

v_call	j_call	clone_size	d_call	cdr3_nt	cdr3_aa
TRBV4-1	TRBJ2-7	-	TRBD2	TGCGCCAGCAGCCAAGATCGCGGGACTAGCGGCTACGAGCAGTACTTC	CASSQDRGTSGYEQYF
TRBV9	TRBJ2-5	once	-	TGTGCCAGCAGCGTAGGGCAGGGAGAGACCCAGTACTTC	CASSVGQGETQYF
TRBV9	TRBJ1-5	-	TRBD1	TGTGCCAGCAGCGTAGGAGGGGGCCATGGTCAGCCCCAGCATTTT	CASSVGGGHGQPQHF
TRBV13	TRBJ2-7	few	TRBD2	TGTGCCAGCAGCAAGCAGCGGGACGTCTCCTACGAGCAGTACTTC	CASSKQRDVSYEQYF
TRBV28	TRBJ1-2	few	-	TGTGCCAGCAGTTTATCGGACGGCCCGGGGTACACCTTC	CASSLSDGPGYTF
TRBV6-4	TRBJ2-1	-	TRBD2	TGTGCCAGCAGTGACTCGGGACTAGCGGGGGGAGGCAATGAGCAGTTCTTC	CASSDSGLAGGGNEQFF
TRBV7-2	TRBJ2-7	-	TRBD1	TGTGCCAGCAGACCCGGGACAGACTCCTACGAGCAGTACTTC	CASRPGTDSYEQYF
TRBV29-1	TRBJ1-2	few	-	TGCAGCGTTGATTACGGCAGCCTCTATGGCTACACCTTC	CSVDYGSLYGYTF
TRBV27	TRBJ1-1	once	TRBD1	TGTGCCAGCAGACAGGGGACGAACACTGAAGCTTTCTTT	CASRQGTNTEAFF
TRBV30	TRBJ2-1	-	-	TGTGCCTGGAGTGTCGGTTACGGAGAATCCTACAATGAGCAGTTCTTC	CAWSVGYGESYNEQFF
TRBV10-3	TRBJ2-7	-	TRBD2	TGTGCCATCAGTACCGGGACTAGTCCTATTCCCTACGAGCAGTACTTC	CAISTGTSPIPYEQYF
TRBV7-9	TRBJ2-1	-	-	TGTGCCAGCGGACTGGGGGTCTGCAATGAGCAGTTCTTC	CASGLGVCNEQFF
TRBV9	TRBJ1-1	-	TRBD1	TGTGCCAGCAGGGGACAGGAGAACACTGAAGCTTTCTTT	CASRGQENTEAFF
TRBV11-2	TRBJ2-7	-	TRBD2	TGTGCCAGCAGCACGGGACTAGCGGGAGGGTACGAGCAGTACTTC	CASSTGLAGGYEQYF
TRBV21-1	TRBJ2-7	-	-	TGTGCCAGCAGCAAAGTATGCCGGCTCCGGTCCTACGAGCAGTACTTC	CASSKVCRLRSYEQYF
TRBV7-2	TRBJ2-1	-	TRBD1	TGTGCCAGCAGCTGGGACAGGGCCAACAATGAGCAGTTCTTC	CASSWDRANNEQFF
TRBV6-5	TRBJ1-2	-	TRBD1	TGTGTGGGGCAGGGGGCGGACTATGGCTACACCTTC	CVGQGADYGYTF
TRBV11-2	TRBJ2-7	-	-	TGTGCCAGCAGCTTAGTGCAGGGTCCCTACGAGCAGTACTTC	CASSLVQGPYEQYF
TRBV7-6	TRBJ2-1	-	-	TGTGCCAGCAGCTTCTCTTCGCGGGGTGAGCAGTTCTTC	CASSFSSRGEQFF
TRBV4-3	TRBJ2-1	-	-	TGCGCCAGCAGCCATGCCCCGGGACTTAACAATGAGCAGTTCTTC	CASSHAPGLNNEQFF
TRBV7-2	TRBJ2-5	once	-	TGTGCCAGCAGCTTCGGCAGGCAAGAGACCCAGTACTTC	CASSFGRQETQYF
TRBV4-1	TRBJ2-1	-	TRBD2	TGCGCCAGCAGCAACGGGGGACTAGCGGGAGGGCGTGATGAGCAGTTCTTC	CASSNGGLAGGRDEQFF
TRBV15	TRBJ1-4	-	-	TGTGCCACCAGCCTGAGGCCGACTAATGAAAAACTGTTTTTT	CATSLRPTNEKLFF
TRBV5-4	TRBJ2-5	few	TRBD1	TGTGCCAGCAGCGTGACAGGGGGAGGGGAGACCCAGTACTTC	CASSVTGGGETQYF
TRBV29-1	TRBJ1-1	-	TRBD1	TGCAGCGTTAACAGGGGGCGGGACACTGAAGCTTTCTTT	CSVNRGRDTEAFF
TRBV5-6	TRBJ2-1	-	TRBD2	TGTGCCAGCAGTTTGGGGGGGAGCGGTCGCTCCTACAATGAGCAGTTCTTC	CASSLGGSGRSYNEQFF
TRBV5-5	TRBJ1-4	few	-	TGTGCCAGCAGCCTGGGCGGAGGGACTAATGAAAAACTGTTTTTT	CASSLGGGTNEKLFF
TRBV2	TRBJ2-3	-	-	TGTGCCAGCAGGCAACAGGGTTTCGCAGATACGCAGTATTTT	CASRQQGFADTQYF
TRBV7-2	TRBJ1-3	-	-	TGTGCCAGCAGCTTGGAGGGGCTCTCCGGAAACACCATATATTTT	CASSLEGLSGNTIYF
TRBV4-2	TRBJ2-7	-	-	TGTGCCAGCAGCCACCCGTCGATACTAGTAGATAACGAGCAGTACTTC	CASSHPSILVDNEQYF
TRBV7-3	TRBJ2-7	-	TRBD2	TGTGCCAGCAGCCTAAGCGGGAGTCTTGACGAGCAGTACTTC	CASSLSGSLDEQYF
TRBV28	TRBJ2-5	-	-	-	CASSSGQGNIETQYF
TRBV25-1	TRBJ2-3	-	TRBD1	TGTGCCAGCAGACCCCTATACAGGGGGCCTAGCACAGATACGCAGTATTTT	CASRPLYRGPSTDTQYF
TRBV19	TRBJ2-3	-	TRBD2	TGTGCCAGTAGCCAAAGCGGGGACAGCACAGATACGCAGTATTTT	CASSQSGDSTDTQYF
TRBV18	TRBJ1-2	-	-	TGTGCCAGCTCACCGACAGATTACTATGGCTACACCTTC	CASSPTDYYGYTF
TRBV5-1	TRBJ1-2	-	-	TGCGCCAGCAGCTTGGAGGGGGGTGGCTACACCTTC	CASSLEGGGYTF
TRBV7-9	TRBJ1-1	few	-	TGTGCCAGCAGCCCGAGCGATTGGAACACTGAAGCTTTCTTT	CASSPSDWNTEAFF
TRBV6-4	TRBJ2-7	-	-	TGTGCCAGCAGTCATCCCCCGATGGGGGGAGAGCAGTACTTC	CASSHPPMGGEQYF
TRBV7-2	TRBJ2-1	-	-	TGTGCCAGCAGCTACCCACCCCGGGTATATGAGCAGTTCTTC	CASSYPPRVYEQFF
TRBV5-6	TRBJ1-1	-	-	TGTGCCAGCAGCTTGGCCATTTCCCCTGAAGCTTTCTTT	CASSLAISPEAFF
TRBV7-9	TRBJ2-1	once	-	TGTGCCAGCAGCTTAGCTCCAATCGCGGGGCCCTACAATGAGCAGTTCTTC	CASSLAPIAGPYNEQFF
TRBV19	TRBJ1-3	-	TRBD1	TGTGCCAGTAGTATGAGGGGGCTTATGTCTGGAAACACCATATATTTT	CASSMRGLMSGNTIYF
TRBV28	TRBJ1-2	-	TRBD1	TGTGCCAGCAGTCCCGCTTCCCAGGGGGGATATGGCTACACCTTC	CASSPASQGGYGYTF
TRBV5-6	TRBJ2-1	-	TRBD1	TGTGCCAGCAGAGAGACAGGGTACAATGAGCAGTTCTTC	CASRETGYNEQFF
TRBV4-2	TRBJ2-7	few	TRBD2	TGTGCCAGCAGCCAAGGCGGGAGGGCCGGTGTAGAGCAGTACTTC	CASSQGGRAGVEQYF
TRBV2	TRBJ1-3	few	-	TGTGCCAGCAGTGGACAGCAGTTTCCTGGAAACACCATATATTTT	CASSGQQFPGNTIYF
TRBV5-6	TRBJ2-7	-	TRBD2	TGTGCCAGCAGTTCGGAGCGGGGATTAGTCTACGAGCAGTACTTC	CASSSERGLVYEQYF
TRBV20-1	TRBJ2-3	few	-	TGCAGTGCTAGATACGATACGCAGTATTTT	CSARYDTQYF
TRBV4-1	TRBJ2-1	-	-	TGCGCCAGCAGCCAGATACCTCCGGGACTTCACAATGAGCAGTTCTTC	CASSQIPPGLHNEQFF
TRBV29-1	TRBJ2-5	-	-	TGCAGCATGGGCCCTGAGGGGTCCCAGTACTTC	CSMGPEGSQYF
TRBV14	TRBJ1-2	-	-	TGTGCCAGCAGCCAGGACCGAAGCCCCTATGGCTACACCTTC	CASSQDRSPYGYTF
TRBV13	TRBJ2-1	-	TRBD2	TGTGCCAGCAGCTTATTGACTAGCGGGATTGGGGCCAATGAGCAGTTCTTC	CASSLLTSGIGANEQFF
TRBV4-3	TRBJ2-3	-	-	TGCGCCAGCAGCCAAGATACGCAGTATTTT	CASSQDTQYF
TRBV18	TRBJ2-7	-	-	TGTGCCAGCTCACCACCGGGTCCGGGGCACTACGAGCAGTACTTC	CASSPPGPGHYEQYF
TRBV7-2	TRBJ2-1	-	TRBD1	TGTGCCAGCAGCCGGACAGGGGGCTCCCATGAGCAGTTCTTC	CASSRTGGSHEQFF
TRBV5-1	TRBJ2-1	once	-	TGCGCCAGCAGCTTGGCAGGGGTGGAGTACAATGAGCAGTTCTTC	CASSLAGVEYNEQFF
TRBV5-1	TRBJ2-1	-	TRBD2	TGCGCCAGCAGCTTGGCCAGGCCGTTGACTAGCGGGAGGGGGAATGAGCAGTTCTTC	CASSLARPLTSGRGNEQFF
TRBV29-1	TRBJ2-7	-	-	TGCAGCGTGAGAGTTAGCTCCTACGAGCAGTACTTC	CSVRVSSYEQYF
TRBV9	TRBJ1-2	-	TRBD1	TGTGCCACCTCTCAGGGGGCGGCGGGGAGCTATGGCTACACCTTC	CATSQGAAGSYGYTF
TRBV29-1	TRBJ2-2	-	-	TGCAGCGTTGTAGAATCCAGGAACACCGGGGAGCTGTTTTTT	CSVVESRNTGELFF